This T cell receptor beta chain was observed in a study of blood T cell repertoires in COVID-19. For the study at large: The United States, Italy and Spain supplied acute and convalescent COVID-19 samples. Nucleic acid was either cDNA or gDNA, and it came from T cells, B-cell-depleted T cells, or PBMCs.

A remark on this clone: Other DNA variants within this sample encode the same CDR3.

How the authors handled the data: Amplification from reference gene primers served as the basis for estimated nucleated cell counts. Sequencing was performed with immunoSEQ multiplex PCR; in TCRdb, only in-frame clones are kept and a portion is missing. Clone size and the V and J calls come from that table; the DNA yielded D and trimming. The sample lists roughly 330,000 clones, more than 75% occurring once. The CDR3 runs 13 residues. Trimming stripped 6 bases from V and 4 bases from J, with 9 bases between. Germline assignment: CDR1 SGHTA and CDR2 FQGTGA. The clonotype was recovered from a woman in her forties or fifties with acute or convalescent COVID-19. V gene TRBV7-3 combines with J gene TRBJ2-2; D is perhaps TRBD2 (6 bases). The specimen sequenced was peripheral blood. This CDR3 is CASSLSGTGELFF. CDR3 DNA sequence: TGTGCCAGCAGTCTTAGCGGCACCGGGGAGCTGTTTTTT.